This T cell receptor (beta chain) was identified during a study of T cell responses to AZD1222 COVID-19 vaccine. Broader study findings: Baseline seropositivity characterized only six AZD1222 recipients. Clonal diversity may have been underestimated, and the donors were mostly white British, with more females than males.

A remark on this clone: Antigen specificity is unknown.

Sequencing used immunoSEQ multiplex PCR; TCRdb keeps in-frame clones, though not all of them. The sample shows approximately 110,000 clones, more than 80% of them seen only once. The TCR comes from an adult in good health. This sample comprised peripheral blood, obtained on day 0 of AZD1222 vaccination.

DNA for the CDR3: TGTGCCATCAACTCGGCTAGCGGCGCCTACGAGCAGTACTTC. This translates into CAINSASGAYEQYF. V gene TRBV10-3 combines with J gene TRBJ2-7, with 7 bases lining up with TRBD2. The junction had 8 bases not matched to a gene; V was cut back by 7 bases and J by 2 bases. The CDR3 extends over 14 amino acids. The germline V gene encodes CDR1 ENHRY and CDR2 SYGVKD.